Shown below are 16 T cell receptor beta chains from a single sample sequenced in a study of T cell responses to AZD1222 COVID-19 vaccine. Method: immunoSEQ multiplex PCR; TCRdb's copy keeps in-frame clones and lacks some. The table lists fewer than 200,000 clones, more than 75% of them singletons. Material: peripheral blood, obtained 28 days after the second AZD1222 dose. The receptors were sampled from an adult who received the AZD1222 COVID-19 vaccine.

The rearrangement links TRBV7-9 to TRBJ2-3; D call uncertain. Trimming took off 5 bases at V and 0 bases at J, with 9 bases between the two ends. Per the germline V gene, CDR1 is SEHNR and CDR2 is FQNEAQ (reference sequence). The CDR3 is 14 amino acids. CDR3 nucleotides: TGTGCCAGCAGCCCCGGACGGAGCACAGATACGCAGTATTTT. It translates to CASSPGRSTDTQYF.

The sample holds one count of this clone. The chain has TRBV30 and TRBJ2-3; 11 bases agree with TRBD2. CDR1 is GTSNPN and CDR2 is SVGIG in the germline V gene (reference sequence). This CDR3 region has 14 residues. Trimming cost V 5 bases and J 2 bases; bases outside gene matches: 3. The CDR3 nucleotides read TGTGCCTGGCGGACTAGCGGGCACACAGATACGCAGTATTTT. Amino acid sequence: CAWRTSGHTDTQYF.

This clone showed up just once. V is TRBV24-1 and J is TRBJ2-2, with 8 bases that match TRBD1. CDR3 length: 14 amino acids. The germline V gene has CDR1 KGHDR and CDR2 SFDVKD. Losses at the gene ends were 7 bases for V and 3 bases for J; bases not matched to a gene: 3. DNA for the CDR3: TGTGCCACCAGCACACAGGGGGACACCGGGGAGCTGTTTTTT. Translating it yields CATSTQGDTGELFF.

This sequence joins TRBV7-9 and TRBJ2-5; 7 nucleotides line up with TRBD1. CDR3 length: 15 residues. CDR1 is SEHNR and CDR2 is FQNEAQ in the germline V gene (reference sequence). Trimming took 1 base from V and 2 from J; bases not matched to a gene: 4. The CDR3 is CASSLEWGQQETQYF. The CDR3 region has the DNA TGTGCCAGCAGCTTAGAATGGGGACAGCAAGAGACCCAGTACTTC.

The chain combines TRBV7-9 with TRBJ2-7; TRBD1 might be the D (7 bases). Trimming removed 2 bases at V and 6 bases at J, with 11 bases between. The CDR3 contains 13 residues. Germline V gene sequence: CDR1 SEHNR, CDR2 FQNEAQ (reference sequence). The CDR3, as DNA: TGTGCCAGCAGCTTATTCCAGGGGGGCGAGCAGTACTTC. The encoded protein is CASSLFQGGEQYF.

Comment on this clone: At one end, the junction sequence differs from germline, possibly due to a read error. This sequence joins TRBV11-2 and TRBJ2-7; D is uncertain. This CDR3 contains 12 residues. Germline V gene lookup returns CDR1 SGHAT and CDR2 FQNNGV. The CDR3 is CASSLDRSLLYF. CDR3 DNA sequence: TGTGCCAGCAGCTTAGATCGAAGCCTTTTGTATTTC.

The rearrangement joins TRBV7-6 to TRBJ2-2; 7 bases match TRBD2. Germline V gene data show CDR1 as SGHVS and CDR2 as FNYEAQ. The CDR3 extends over 16 amino acids. Trimming took 1 base from V and 0 from J; bases not matched to a gene: 2. CDR3 sequence reads: CASSLVRGANTGELFF. The CDR3 bases are TGTGCCAGCAGCTTAGTCCGGGGGGCGAACACCGGGGAGCTGTTTTTT.

The CDR3 sequence is CATSRDWGQGDETQYF. CDR3 in DNA: TGTGCCACCAGCAGAGATTGGGGACAGGGGGACGAGACCCAGTACTTC. The chain has TRBV15 and TRBJ2-5; 11 bases fit TRBD1. After removal of 0 bases from V and 5 bases from J, the junction contained 5 bases not matched to a gene. The V gene's germline CDR1 is LNHNV and CDR2 YYDKDF (reference sequence). This CDR3 is built from 16 residues.

The chain carries TRBV27 and TRBJ2-7, with 10 nucleotides matching TRBD2. The CDR3 is 16 amino acids. With V trimmed by 2 bases and J by 5 bases, 9 bases remained unmatched. Germline V gene data show CDR1 as MNHEY and CDR2 as SMNVEV (reference sequence). The CDR3 nucleotides read TGTGCCAGCAGTTTAATGTTGCCTAGCGGGAGCCACGAGCAGTACTTC. Its protein is CASSLMLPSGSHEQYF.

The V and J genes are TRBV10-3 and TRBJ1-2; D might be TRBD1 (5 bases). The CDR3 is 12 amino acids. Trimming removed 6 bases from V and 8 bases from J, with 13 bases in between. Germline V gene lookup returns CDR1 ENHRY and CDR2 SYGVKD. DNA of the CDR3: TGTGCCATCAGCGCCGACAGTGAAGGCTACACCTTC. As protein: CAISADSEGYTF.

This clone showed up just a few times. The chain employs TRBV10-3 and TRBJ2-5; no definite D call. Trimming stripped 2 bases from V and 5 bases from J, with 9 bases between. The germline V gene encodes CDR1 ENHRY and CDR2 SYGVKD. The CDR3 loop spans 13 amino acids. The CDR3 region is CAISEVAQETQYF. Written as DNA, the CDR3 is TGTGCCATCAGTGAGGTAGCCCAGGAGACCCAGTACTTC.

About this clone: At the DNA level, this CDR3 is encoded by other sequences in the same sample as well. The chain links TRBV5-1 to TRBJ2-7; D might be TRBD2 (5 bases). Germline loops: CDR1 SGHRS, CDR2 YFSETQ. This CDR3 is built from 12 residues. V lost 4 bases and J lost 1, with 6 bases in between. CDR3 nucleotides: TGCGCCAGCAGCCGGGATTCCTACGAGCAGTACTTC. Translation gives CASSRDSYEQYF.

The chain has TRBV5-1 and TRBJ2-7; 9 bases are a match to TRBD1. CDR1 is SGHRS, CDR2 YFSETQ, per germline. V lost 4 bases and J lost 6; bases outside the gene matches: 8. The CDR3 loop spans 14 amino acids. The CDR3 sequence is CASSPMGTGPEQYF. The CDR3 nucleotides read TGCGCCAGCAGCCCAATGGGGACAGGGCCCGAGCAGTACTTC.

The chain uses TRBV12-3 or TRBV12-4 and TRBJ2-3, with D uncertain. The ends were cut back, 4 bases at V and 4 bases at J, with 9 bases in the middle. CDR3 size: 13 residues. The CDR3 region has the DNA TGTGCCAGCAGTTACGGTATAGCAGATACGCAGTATTTT. Amino acids: CASSYGIADTQYF.

The rearrangement uses TRBV19 and TRBJ1-5; 8 nucleotides agree with TRBD1. CDR1 is LNHDA and CDR2 is SQIVND in the germline V gene (reference sequence). Unmatched junction bases numbered 9, after V lost 6 bases and J lost 2 bases. CDR3 length equals 16 residues. CDR3 DNA: TGTGCCAGTAGCAGGACAGGGCCCGGGGGCAATCAGCCCCAGCATTTT. This gives the protein CASSRTGPGGNQPQHF.

J is TRBJ2-1 and V is TRBV11-2; possibly TRBD1 or TRBD2 for D (5 bases each). V was clipped by 1 base and J by 5 bases, with 12 bases between them. Germline V gene sequence: CDR1 SGHAT, CDR2 FQNNGV. The CDR3 length is 15 residues. The CDR3 reads CASSLGGAPHNEQFF. The CDR3 DNA follows: TGTGCCAGCAGCTTAGGAGGGGCCCCTCACAATGAGCAGTTCTTC.